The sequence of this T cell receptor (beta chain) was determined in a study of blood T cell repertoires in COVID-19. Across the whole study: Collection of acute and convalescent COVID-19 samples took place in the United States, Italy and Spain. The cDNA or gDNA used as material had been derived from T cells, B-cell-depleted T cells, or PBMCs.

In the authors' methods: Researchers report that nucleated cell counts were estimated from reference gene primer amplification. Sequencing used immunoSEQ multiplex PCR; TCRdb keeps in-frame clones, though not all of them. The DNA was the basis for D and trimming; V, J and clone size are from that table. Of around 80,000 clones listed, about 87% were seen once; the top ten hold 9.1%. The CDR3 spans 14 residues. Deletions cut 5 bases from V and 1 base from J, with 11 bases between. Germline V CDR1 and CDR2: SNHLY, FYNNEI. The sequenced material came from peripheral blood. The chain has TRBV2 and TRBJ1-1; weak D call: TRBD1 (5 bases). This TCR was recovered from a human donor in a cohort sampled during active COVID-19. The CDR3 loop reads CASSITGSNTEAFF. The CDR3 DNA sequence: TGTGCCAGCAGTATCACAGGTTCGAACACTGAAGCTTTCTTT.